This T cell receptor beta chain was observed in a study of CD8+CD57+ T cells in acquired aplastic anemia. Overall study: On average, sorted CD4+ and CD8+ cells gave roughly 3 ug of DNA.

Overall study findings and caveats: Roughly 31 CD8+ CDR3 sequences occurred in both the patients and the controls.

CDR3 and TCR beta VDJ profiling relied on a genomic DNA template. TCRdb processed the reads anew with MiXCR; each CDR3 protein has one entry. The data contain around 170,000 distinct CDR3 sequences, around half of them singletons. Patients selected for sequencing had displayed CD8+CD57+ cell expansion by flow cytometry. Every one of the patients had aplastic anemia (severe, acquired). With regard to this clonotype: Antigen: not known.

Between the trimmed V and J ends, which lost 2 bases and 2 bases, there was a span of 12 bases. The CDR3 is made up of 15 amino acids. The V gene's germline CDR1 is WSHSY and CDR2 SAAADI. The chain recombines TRBV10-2 with TRBJ1-2; D not certain. Sequences were obtained from sorted CD4+, CD8+, or CD8+CD57+ T cells (not recorded which) from PBMCs. The sequence derives from a human donor with aplastic anemia. In DNA, the CDR3 is TGCGCCAGCAGTGAGGAGGTAGCCCTAAACTATGGCTACACCTTC. It yields the protein CASSEEVALNYGYTF.